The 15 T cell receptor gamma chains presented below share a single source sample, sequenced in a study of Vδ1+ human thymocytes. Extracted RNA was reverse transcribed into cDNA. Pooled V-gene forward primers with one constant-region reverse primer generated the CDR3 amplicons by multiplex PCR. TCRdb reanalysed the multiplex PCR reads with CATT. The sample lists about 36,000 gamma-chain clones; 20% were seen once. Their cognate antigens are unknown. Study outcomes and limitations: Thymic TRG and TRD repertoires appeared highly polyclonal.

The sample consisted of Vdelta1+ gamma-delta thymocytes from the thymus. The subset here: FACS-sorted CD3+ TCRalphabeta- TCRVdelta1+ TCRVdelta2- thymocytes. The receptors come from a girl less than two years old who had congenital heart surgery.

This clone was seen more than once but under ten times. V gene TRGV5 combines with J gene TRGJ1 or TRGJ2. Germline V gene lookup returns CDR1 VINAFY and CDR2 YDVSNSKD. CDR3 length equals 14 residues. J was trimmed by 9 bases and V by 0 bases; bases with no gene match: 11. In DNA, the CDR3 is TGTGCCACCTGGGACAGGTCCTCTTTTGGTAAGAAACTCTTT. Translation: CATWDRSSFGKKLF.

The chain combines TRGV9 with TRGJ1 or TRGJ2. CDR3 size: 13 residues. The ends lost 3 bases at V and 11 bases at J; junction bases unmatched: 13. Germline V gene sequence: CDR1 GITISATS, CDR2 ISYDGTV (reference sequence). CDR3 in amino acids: CALWEYRASEKLF. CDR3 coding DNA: TGTGCCTTGTGGGAGTACCGGGCGTCGGAGAAACTCTTT.

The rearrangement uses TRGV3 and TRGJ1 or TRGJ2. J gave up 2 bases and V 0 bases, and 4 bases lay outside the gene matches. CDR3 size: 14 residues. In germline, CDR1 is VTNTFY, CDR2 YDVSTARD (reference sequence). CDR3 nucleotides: TGTGCCACCTGGGACAGGGATCATTATTATAAGAAACTCTTT. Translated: CATWDRDHYYKKLF.

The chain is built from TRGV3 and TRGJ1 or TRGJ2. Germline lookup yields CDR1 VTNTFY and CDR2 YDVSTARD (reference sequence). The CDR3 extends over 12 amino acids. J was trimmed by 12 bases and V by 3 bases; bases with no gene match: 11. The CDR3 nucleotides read TGTGCCACCTGGGACTGTCGACTATGGAAACTCTTT. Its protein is CATWDCRLWKLF.

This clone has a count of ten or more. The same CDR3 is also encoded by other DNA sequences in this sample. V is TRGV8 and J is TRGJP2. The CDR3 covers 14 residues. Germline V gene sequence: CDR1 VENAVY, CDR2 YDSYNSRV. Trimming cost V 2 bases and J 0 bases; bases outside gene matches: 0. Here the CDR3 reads CATWDNSSDWIKTF. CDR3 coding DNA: TGTGCCACCTGGGATAATAGTAGTGATTGGATCAAGACGTTT.

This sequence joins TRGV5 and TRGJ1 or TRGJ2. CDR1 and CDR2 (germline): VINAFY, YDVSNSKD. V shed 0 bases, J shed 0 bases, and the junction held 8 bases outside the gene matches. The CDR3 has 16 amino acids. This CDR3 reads CATWDRPTSNYYKKLF. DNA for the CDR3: TGTGCCACCTGGGACAGGCCGACCTCGAATTATTATAAGAAACTCTTT.

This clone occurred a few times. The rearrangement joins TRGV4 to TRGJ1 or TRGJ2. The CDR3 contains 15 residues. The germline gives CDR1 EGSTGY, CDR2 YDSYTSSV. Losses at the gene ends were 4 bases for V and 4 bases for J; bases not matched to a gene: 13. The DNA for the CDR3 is TGTGCCACCTGGGACCCTCACCTACCCTATTATAAGAAACTCTTT. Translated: CATWDPHLPYYKKLF.

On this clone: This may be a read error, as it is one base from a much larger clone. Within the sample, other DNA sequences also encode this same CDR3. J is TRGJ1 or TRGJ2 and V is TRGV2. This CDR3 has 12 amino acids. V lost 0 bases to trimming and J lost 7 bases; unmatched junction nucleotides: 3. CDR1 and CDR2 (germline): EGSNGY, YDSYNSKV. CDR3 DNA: TGTGCCACCTGGGACGGGAAATATAAGAAACTCTTT. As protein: CATWDGKYKKLF.

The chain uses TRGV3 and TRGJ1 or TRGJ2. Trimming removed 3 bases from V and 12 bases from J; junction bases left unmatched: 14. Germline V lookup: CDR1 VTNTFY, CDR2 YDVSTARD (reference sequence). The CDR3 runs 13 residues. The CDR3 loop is CATWDWGKGRKLF. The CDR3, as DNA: TGTGCCACCTGGGACTGGGGAAAAGGGAGGAAACTCTTT.

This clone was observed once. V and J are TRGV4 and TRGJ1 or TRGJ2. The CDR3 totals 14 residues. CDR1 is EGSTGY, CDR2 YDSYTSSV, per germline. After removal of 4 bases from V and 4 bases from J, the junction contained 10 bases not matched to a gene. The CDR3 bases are TGTGCCACCTGGGAGGGGCGGAGGTATTATAAGAAACTCTTT. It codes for CATWEGRRYYKKLF.

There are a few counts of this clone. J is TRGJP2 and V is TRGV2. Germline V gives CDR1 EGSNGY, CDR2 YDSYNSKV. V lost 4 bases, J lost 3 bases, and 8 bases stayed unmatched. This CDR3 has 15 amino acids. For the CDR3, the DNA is TGTGCCACCTGGGAAAGTTTGGGTAGTGATTGGATCAAGACGTTT. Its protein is CATWESLGSDWIKTF.

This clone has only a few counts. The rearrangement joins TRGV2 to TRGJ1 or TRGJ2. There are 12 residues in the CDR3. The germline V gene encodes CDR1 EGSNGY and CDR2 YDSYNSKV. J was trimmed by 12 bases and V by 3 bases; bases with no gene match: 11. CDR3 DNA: TGTGCCACCTGGGACACGAGCCTGGGGAAACTCTTT. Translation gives CATWDTSLGKLF.

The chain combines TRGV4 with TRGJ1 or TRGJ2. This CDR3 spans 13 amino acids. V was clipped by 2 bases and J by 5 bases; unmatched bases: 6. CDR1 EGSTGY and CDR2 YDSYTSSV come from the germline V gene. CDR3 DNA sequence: TGTGCCACCTGGGATGTTTATGATTATAAGAAACTCTTT. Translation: CATWDVYDYKKLF.

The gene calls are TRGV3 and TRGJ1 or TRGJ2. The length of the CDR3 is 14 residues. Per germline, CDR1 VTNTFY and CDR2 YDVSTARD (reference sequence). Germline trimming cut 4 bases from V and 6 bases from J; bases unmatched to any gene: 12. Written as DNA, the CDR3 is TGTGCCACCTGGGATGAACCCCAACTTTATAAGAAACTCTTT. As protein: CATWDEPQLYKKLF.

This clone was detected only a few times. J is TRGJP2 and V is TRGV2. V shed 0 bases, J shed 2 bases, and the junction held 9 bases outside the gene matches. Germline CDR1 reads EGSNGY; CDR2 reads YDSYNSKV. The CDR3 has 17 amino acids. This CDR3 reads CATWDGPSWSSDWIKTF. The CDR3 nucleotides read TGTGCCACCTGGGACGGGCCATCGTGGAGTAGTGATTGGATCAAGACGTTT.